This passage covers 27 T cell receptor beta chains from one sample sequenced in a study of cytotoxic CD8 clonotypes in ibrutinib-treated CLL (dated by TCRdb to about 2021). The time point tag for this specimen amounts to: more than 10 months on ibrutinib. Receptors were amplified or captured by the immunoSEQ multiplex PCR assay. TCRdb carries this immuneACCESS record with in-frame sequences only. Its versions omit some clonotypes, under half of them owing to an unresolved V gene in the studies checked, with the rest unexplained. The sample table holds 200,000 or so clones, of which about three quarters were seen once. The ten top clones hold roughly 5.9% of the sample. The source was PBMCs, collected after 12 months of ibrutinib treatment. The source is a human donor with chronic lymphocytic leukemia.

This chain links TRBV5-1 with TRBJ2-7; 7 bases fit TRBD2. V gave up 4 bases and J gave up 2 bases; unmatched junction bases: 9. There are 15 residues in the CDR3. The germline gives CDR1 SGHRS, CDR2 YFSETQ. CDR3 sequence reads: CASSPSSGPPYEQYF. DNA of the CDR3: TGCGCCAGCAGCCCCTCTAGCGGTCCTCCCTACGAGCAGTACTTC.

V is TRBV11-1 and J is TRBJ2-3; D gene unclear. The CDR3 totals 15 residues. V gave up 3 bases and J gave up 6 bases, with 16 bases separating them. Germline-derived CDR1 and CDR2 are SGHAT and FQDESV (reference sequence). CDR3 coding DNA: TGTGCCAGCAGCTTGAGTCACAACCCTAGGGATACGCAGTATTTT. Protein: CASSLSHNPRDTQYF.

V is TRBV27 and J is TRBJ1-4; TRBD1 is a possible D gene (5 bases). Looked up from germline, CDR1 is MNHEY and CDR2 is SMNVEV (reference sequence). This CDR3 is built from 14 residues. V gave up 5 bases and J gave up 5 bases, with 12 bases separating them. This CDR3 reads CASSLLGRNEKLFF. The CDR3 nucleotides are TGTGCCAGCAGTCTTCTGGGGCGGAATGAAAAACTGTTTTTT.

The V call is TRBV7-9, the J call TRBJ2-1; D is ambiguous. Trimming left V 2 bases short and J 10 bases short, with 9 bases between. CDR3 size: 12 residues. Germline CDR1 SEHNR, CDR2 FQNEAQ (reference sequence). The CDR3 DNA is TGTGCCAGCAGCTTAAGAGGAAAAGAGCAGTTCTTC. Its protein is CASSLRGKEQFF.

The V gene is TRBV6-5, the J gene TRBJ1-1; maybe TRBD1 (5 bases). The CDR3 sequence is 14 residues long. V was clipped by 7 bases and J by 5 bases, with 17 bases between them. The germline V gene has CDR1 MNHEY and CDR2 SVGAGI. The CDR3 here is CASITKGRVTEAFF. The CDR3, as DNA: TGTGCCAGCATTACCAAGGGGAGGGTGACTGAAGCTTTCTTT.

The J gene is TRBJ2-2, the V gene TRBV2; TRBD2 matches at 16 bases. Germline CDR1 is SNHLY and CDR2 is FYNNEI. This CDR3 is 16 amino acids long. The ends lost 6 bases at V and 5 bases at J; junction bases unmatched: 3. The CDR3 loop is CASRGTSGRGTGELFF. The CDR3 DNA is TGTGCCAGCAGAGGGACTAGCGGGAGGGGAACCGGGGAGCTGTTTTTT.

This sequence joins TRBV9 and TRBJ2-1; 8 bases align to TRBD2. The CDR3 has 15 residues. Germline-derived CDR1 and CDR2 are SGDLS and YYNGEE. V lost 1 base, J lost 5 bases, and 5 bases stayed unmatched. The CDR3: CASSVTGGAHNEQFF. The CDR3 nucleotides read TGTGCCAGCAGCGTAACCGGGGGGGCCCACAATGAGCAGTTCTTC.

J is TRBJ2-3 and V is TRBV9; 12 positions match TRBD2. The ends lost 0 bases at V and 2 bases at J; junction bases unmatched: 7. The germline gives CDR1 SGDLS, CDR2 YYNGEE. This CDR3 has 18 residues. CDR3 protein: CASSVGASGGVYTDTQYF. The CDR3 nucleotides are TGTGCCAGCAGCGTAGGAGCTAGCGGGGGGGTCTACACAGATACGCAGTATTTT. The full variable domain, in which reference TRBV9 and TRBJ2-3 provide the parts outside the CDR3, is DSGVTQTPKHLITATGQRVTLRCSPRSGDLSVYWYQQSLDQGLQFLIQYYNGEERAKGNILERFSAQQFPDLHSELNLSSLELGDSALYFCASSVGASGGVYTDTQYFGPGTRLTVL.

The gene calls are TRBV5-6 and TRBJ1-5; maybe TRBD1 (6 bases). Germline lookup yields CDR1 SGHDT and CDR2 YYEEEE. V was clipped by 2 bases and J by 0 bases, with 12 bases between them. The CDR3 extends over 16 amino acids. As DNA, the CDR3 is TGTGCCAGCAGCTTTGAGGGGGATTATAGCAATCAGCCCCAGCATTTT. Its translation: CASSFEGDYSNQPQHF.

This clone showed up many times. The J gene is TRBJ1-2, the V gene TRBV28; D may be TRBD1 (6 bases). The CDR3 extends over 13 amino acids. Trimming took off 6 bases at V and 7 bases at J, with 15 bases between the two ends. Germline V gives CDR1 MDHEN, CDR2 SYDVKM. The CDR3 spells CASSQRGAGGYTF. CDR3 in DNA: TGTGCCAGCAGCCAGCGGGGGGCCGGTGGCTACACCTTC.

The CDR3 reads CASRTLAGAGTGELFF. In nucleotides, the CDR3 is TGTGCCAGCAGGACACTAGCGGGAGCGGGCACCGGGGAGCTGTTTTTT. The chain links TRBV27 to TRBJ2-2, with 11 bases fitting TRBD2. The germline V gene has CDR1 MNHEY and CDR2 SMNVEV (reference sequence). This CDR3 is built from 16 residues. V trimming: 6 bases; J trimming: 4 bases; junction bases outside the gene matches: 7.

In DNA, the CDR3 is TGTGCCAGCAGCCCAGGACTGACAGGCGTAACCTACGAGCAGTACTTC. Translated: CASSPGLTGVTYEQYF. This chain uses TRBV14 with TRBJ2-7; tentatively, D is TRBD1 (6 bases). The ends were cut back, 4 bases at V and 2 bases at J, with 18 bases in the middle. The CDR3 has 16 residues. Germline CDR1 SGHDN, CDR2 FVKESK.

V usage is TRBV5-1 and J usage is TRBJ1-6; D remains unclear. The CDR3 has 15 residues. CDR1 is SGHRS and CDR2 is YFSETQ in the germline V gene. The V gene lost 0 bases and the J gene lost 9 bases, with 13 bases spanning the gap. CDR3 DNA: TGCGCCAGCAGCTTGGTTGAGGGTGTGGGTTCACCCCTCCACTTT. Translated: CASSLVEGVGSPLHF. Full variable domain (rest looked up from reference TRBV5-1 and TRBJ1-6): KAGVTQTPRYLIKTRGQQVTLSCSPISGHRSVSWYQQTPGQGLQFLFEYFSETQRNKGNFPGRFSGRQFSNSRSEMNVSTLELGDSALYLCASSLVEGVGSPLHFGNGTRLTVT.

The chain joins TRBV5-5 to TRBJ1-4; TRBD1 agrees at 9 bases. V trimming: 6 bases; J trimming: 8 bases; junction bases outside the gene matches: 8. This CDR3 comprises 14 residues. Germline CDR1 reads SGHKS; CDR2 reads YYEKEE (reference sequence). This CDR3 reads CASTPTGGGEKLFF. CDR3 nucleotides: TGTGCCAGCACCCCGACAGGGGGTGGCGAAAAACTGTTTTTT.

The V call is TRBV2, the J call TRBJ2-1; 10 nucleotides match TRBD2. The ends lost 8 bases at V and 0 bases at J; junction bases unmatched: 7. CDR3 length: 16 amino acids. The germline V gene has CDR1 SNHLY and CDR2 FYNNEI. This chain's CDR3 is CASPGTSDSSYNEQFF. In nucleotides, the CDR3 is TGTGCCAGCCCCGGGACTAGCGACAGCTCCTACAATGAGCAGTTCTTC.

With respect to this clone: Other DNA sequences in this specimen translate into the identical CDR3. This chain connects TRBV19 to TRBJ1-4; D ambiguous. The germline CDR1 and CDR2 sequences are LNHDA and SQIVND (reference sequence). The CDR3 contains 15 residues. V lost 3 bases and J lost 0, with 8 bases in between. CDR3 region: CASSISGATNEKLFF. CDR3 nucleotide sequence: TGTGCCAGTAGTATTTCCGGCGCAACTAATGAAAAACTGTTTTTT. Together with reference TRBV19 and TRBJ1-4, the CDR3 gives the full variable domain: DGGITQSPKYLFRKEGQNVTLSCEQNLNHDAMYWYRQDPGQGLRLIYYSQIVNDFQKGDIAEGYSVSREKKESFPLTVTSAQKNPTAFYLCASSISGATNEKLFFGSGTQLSVL.

V usage is TRBV29-1 and J usage is TRBJ2-7; either TRBD1 or TRBD2 may supply D (7 bases each). Per germline, CDR1 SQVTM and CDR2 ANQGSEA. Trimming took off 0 bases at V and 5 bases at J, with 23 bases between the two ends. This CDR3 has 17 amino acids. CDR3: CSVEDRSAGGVFHEQYF. The CDR3 bases are TGCAGCGTTGAAGATCGCTCGGCAGGGGGGGTTTTTCACGAGCAGTACTTC.

This rearrangement joins TRBV27 to TRBJ1-5; the D is unclear. Between the trimmed V and J ends, which lost 3 bases and 6 bases, there was a span of 12 bases. Germline CDR1 reads MNHEY; CDR2 reads SMNVEV (reference sequence). The CDR3 runs 14 residues. CDR3 coding DNA: TGTGCCAGCAGTTTTACGAACAAGGGTCAGCCCCAGCATTTT. The encoded protein is CASSFTNKGQPQHF.

The gene calls are TRBV29-1 and TRBJ1-1; 8 bases map to TRBD1. The CDR3 extends over 14 amino acids. Germline V gene sequence: CDR1 SQVTM, CDR2 ANQGSEA. J was trimmed by 5 bases and V by 7 bases; bases with no gene match: 12. CDR3: CSAIRTGRRTEAFF. CDR3 nucleotide sequence: TGCAGCGCCATTCGGACAGGGCGAAGGACTGAAGCTTTCTTT.

The chain links TRBV28 to TRBJ2-7, with 13 bases aligning to TRBD2. Per germline, CDR1 MDHEN and CDR2 SYDVKM. The CDR3 runs to 15 residues. The V and J ends lost 2 bases and 2 bases, in that order; junction bases with no gene match: 0. The DNA of the CDR3 is TGTGCCAGCAGTTTAACTAGCGGGAGGGCCTACGAGCAGTACTTC. The encoded protein is CASSLTSGRAYEQYF. Full variable domain (outside the CDR3, taken from reference TRBV28 and TRBJ2-7): DVKVTQSSRYLVKRTGEKVFLECVQDMDHENMFWYRQDPGLGLRLIYFSYDVKMKEKGDIPEGYSVSREKKERFSLILESASTNQTSMYLCASSLTSGRAYEQYFGPGTRLTVT.

A note on this clone: An end of the junction differs from the germline gene, which may be a read error. The chain is built from TRBV6-6 and TRBJ1-1; D might be TRBD1 (5 bases). The CDR3 contains 15 residues. Germline CDR1 MNHNY, CDR2 SVGAGI (reference sequence). The CDR3 DNA reads TGTGCCAGCAGTGACTCCCGTGGGGGGAACACTGAAGCTTTCTTT. It codes for CASSDSRGGNTEAFF.

The gene calls are TRBV2 and TRBJ2-2; the D is unclear. Trimming stripped 6 bases from V and 3 bases from J, with 8 bases between. Germline-derived CDR1 and CDR2 are SNHLY and FYNNEI. CDR3 length: 13 amino acids. The CDR3 protein is CASSLRYTGELFF. The CDR3 region has the DNA TGTGCCAGCAGCCTCCGGTACACCGGGGAGCTGTTTTTT.

CDR3 coding DNA: TGTGCCAGCAGCTTAGCGACTAGCGGGGGGGCCACAGATACGCAGTATTTT. Its translation: CASSLATSGGATDTQYF. The J gene is TRBJ2-3, the V gene TRBV7-2; the match to TRBD2 covers 14 bases. CDR1 is SGHTA and CDR2 is FQGNSA in the germline V gene. J lost 2 bases, V lost 0 bases, and 1 base had no gene match. This CDR3 region has 17 residues.

The chain carries TRBV5-1 and TRBJ2-3; possibly TRBD1 or TRBD2 for D (6 bases each). Trimming shortened V by 0 bases and J by 0 bases, and 11 bases separated the two germline ends. CDR3 length: 16 residues. Germline V lookup: CDR1 SGHRS, CDR2 YFSETQ. The CDR3 DNA reads TGCGCCAGCAGCTTGGATACAGGGACTAGCACAGATACGCAGTATTTT. Its protein product is CASSLDTGTSTDTQYF.

This chain links TRBV29-1 with TRBJ1-3; D is possibly TRBD1 (6 bases). Trimming pared 7 bases from V and 2 bases from J, leaving 12 bases between. The CDR3 is 13 residues long. Germline CDR1 is SQVTM and CDR2 is ANQGSEA. The CDR3 protein is CSAPTGTGNTIYF. The DNA for the CDR3 is TGCAGCGCTCCGACAGGCACTGGAAACACCATATATTTT.

The chain has TRBV5-5 and TRBJ1-5, with TRBD1 identical over 10 bases. CDR1 is SGHKS and CDR2 is YYEKEE in the germline V gene (reference sequence). CDR3 size: 16 residues. Unmatched junction bases numbered 7, after V lost 5 bases and J lost 2 bases. The CDR3 region has the DNA TGTGCCAGCAGGCGACAGGGGGCCGGGGGCAATCAGCCCCAGCATTTT. The encoded protein is CASRRQGAGGNQPQHF.

The CDR3 here is CASSLGSGNTGELFF. CDR3 in DNA: TGTGCCAGCAGCTTAGGTAGCGGGAACACCGGGGAGCTGTTTTTT. The rearrangement uses TRBV7-3 and TRBJ2-2; D may be TRBD2 (6 bases). Trimming left V 2 bases short and J 1 base short, with 8 bases between. From germline, CDR1 is SGHTA and CDR2 FQGTGA. CDR3 size: 15 residues.